This TCR beta chain comes out of a study of blood T cell repertoires in COVID-19. At the level of the study: T cells, B-cell-depleted T cells, or PBMCs supplied cDNA or gDNA.

Produced via immunoSEQ multiplex PCR; TCRdb's table is partial and in-frame only. In the table there are roughly 50,000 clones, approximately 89% of which are singletons. The CDR3 is 15 amino acids. The trim removed 7 bases at V and 0 bases at J, leaving 6 bases unmatched. In germline, CDR1 is SNHLY, CDR2 FYNNEI. This clone has only one observation. V and J are TRBV2 and TRBJ1-1, with 9 bases identical to TRBD1. The receptor was derived from a man aged 50 to 59 with acute or convalescent COVID-19. Material for sequencing was peripheral blood. The CDR3 DNA reads as TGTGCCAGCACCTGGACAGGGGTTATGAACACTGAAGCTTTCTTT. Encoded protein: CASTWTGVMNTEAFF.